This is a list of T cell receptor beta chains from one sample in a study of T cells after yellow fever vaccination. TCRdb re-analysed the 5' RACE reads in MiXCR, keeping a single row per CDR3 protein. The sample holds roughly 520,000 distinct CDR3 sequences, 20% to 25% seen once. The sequencing used PBMCs, collected less than 25 days after the first yellow fever vaccination. The receptors were sampled from a man aged 18 to 30 who received the YFV17D yellow fever vaccine. Each CDR3 is given with its conserved first and last residue. A D gene is named only where the DNA matches it firmly. Size is omitted from some rows. Given values are once, few, many or a class for expanded clones.

j_call | v_call | clone_size | d_call | cdr3_aa | cdr3_nt
TRBJ2-2 | TRBV29-1 | . | . | CSVRQAGTGELFF | TGCAGCGTTAGACAGGCGGGCACCGGGGAGCTGTTTTTT
TRBJ1-4 | TRBV6-5 | . | . | CASRRAGEKLFF | TGTGCCAGCAGGAGGGCTGGCGAAAAACTGTTTTTT
TRBJ2-3 | TRBV6-5 | . | TRBD1 | CASSYRTGGTDTQYF | TGTGCCAGCAGTTATCGGACAGGGGGCACAGATACGCAGTATTTT
TRBJ1-2 | TRBV10-3 | many | TRBD1 | CAISEVQTGAYGYTF | TGTGCCATCAGTGAGGTCCAGACAGGGGCCTATGGCTACACCTTC
TRBJ2-3 | TRBV14 | . | . | CASSPSRASIADTQYF | TGTGCCAGCAGCCCGTCTAGAGCTTCGATCGCAGATACGCAGTATTTT
TRBJ2-3 | TRBV5-4 | few | . | CASSFVATSTDTQYF | TGTGCCAGCAGCTTTGTGGCGACTAGCACAGATACGCAGTATTTT
TRBJ2-3 | TRBV20-1 | many | . | CSATHGPLSSDTQYF | TGCAGTGCGACTCACGGTCCCCTGTCGTCAGATACGCAGTATTTT
TRBJ2-1 | TRBV12-3/TRBV12-4 | . | TRBD2 | CASSGDYSYNEQFF | TGTGCCAGCAGCGGGGACTATTCCTACAATGAGCAGTTCTTC
TRBJ2-5 | TRBV4-2 | few | . | CASSREGGQETQYF | TGTGCCAGCAGCCGCGAGGGGGGCCAAGAGACCCAGTACTTC
TRBJ1-5 | TRBV4-2 | . | . | CASSQVHGYSNQPQHF | TGTGCCAGCAGCCAAGTACACGGTTATAGCAATCAGCCCCAGCATTTT
TRBJ1-1 | TRBV20-1 | few | . | CSARTFLGTEAFF | TGCAGTGCTAGAACATTCCTTGGAACTGAAGCTTTCTTT
TRBJ2-1 | TRBV5-1 | few | . | CASSLGLNLYNEQFF | TGCGCCAGCAGCCTTGGTCTAAACCTCTACAATGAGCAGTTCTTC
TRBJ1-5 | TRBV6-1 | . | TRBD1 | CASRDRGSQPQHF | TGTGCCAGCCGGGACAGGGGGAGTCAGCCCCAGCATTTT
TRBJ2-3 | TRBV12-3/TRBV12-4 | . | TRBD2 | CASSTRTSGGADTQYF | TGTGCCAGCAGTACCCGAACCAGCGGGGGGGCTGACACGCAGTATTTT
TRBJ1-1 | TRBV27 | . | . | CASMERRANAEAFF | TGTGCCAGCATGGAAAGGAGGGCTAACGCTGAAGCTTTCTTT
TRBJ2-5 | TRBV18 | . | . | CASSPVQGIETQYF | TGTGCCAGCTCACCAGTCCAGGGCATAGAGACCCAGTACTTC
TRBJ2-1 | TRBV20-1 | few | TRBD2 | CSAHGGTHNEQFF | TGCAGTGCCCACGGGGGGACCCACAATGAGCAGTTCTTC
TRBJ2-1 | TRBV2 | . | TRBD2 | CATRLAGGEQFF | TGTGCCACGCGACTAGCGGGGGGGGAGCAGTTCTTC
TRBJ1-5 | TRBV6-2/TRBV6-3 | . | TRBD1 | CASSDRDSPQHF | TGTGCCAGCAGTGACAGGGATTCGCCCCAGCATTTT
TRBJ2-3 | TRBV12-3/TRBV12-4 | . | . | CASSLLGHNAPDTQYF | TGTGCCAGCAGTTTATTAGGTCACAACGCTCCAGATACGCAGTATTTT
TRBJ2-3 | TRBV29-1 | . | . | CSAKGRGSTDTQYF | TGCAGCGCTAAAGGGCGCGGATCCACAGATACGCAGTATTTT
TRBJ1-1 | TRBV12-3/TRBV12-4 | . | TRBD1 | CASSYPGDSVAFF | TGTGCCAGCAGTTACCCCGGGGACAGCGTGGCTTTCTTT
TRBJ2-1 | TRBV4-3 | . | TRBD2 | CASSQEIAGGPNEQFF | TGCGCCAGCAGCCAAGAAATAGCGGGGGGGCCAAATGAGCAGTTCTTC
TRBJ2-7 | TRBV20-1 | few | TRBD1 | CSARDRLPYEQYF | TGCAGTGCGAGGGACAGATTACCCTACGAGCAGTACTTC
TRBJ2-5 | TRBV20-1 | few | TRBD1 | CSARTTGARGRETQYF | TGCAGTGCTAGAACGACCGGGGCCAGGGGGAGAGAGACCCAGTACTTC
TRBJ2-1 | TRBV27 | few | . | CASSWGALDEQFF | TGTGCCAGCAGTTGGGGGGCTCTAGATGAGCAGTTCTTC
TRBJ2-7 | TRBV19 | . | . | CASATNHEQYF | TGTGCCAGTGCGACTAACCACGAGCAGTACTTC
TRBJ1-1 | TRBV7-2 | many | . | CASSGASETEAFF | TGTGCCAGCAGTGGGGCGTCGGAGACTGAAGCTTTCTTT
TRBJ2-3 | TRBV24-1 | few | . | CATSESTGWADTQYF | TGTGCCACCAGTGAGTCGACGGGATGGGCAGATACGCAGTATTTT
TRBJ1-1 | TRBV10-2 | many | . | CASSSETLNTEAFF | TGCGCCAGCTCTTCGGAGACCTTGAACACTGAAGCTTTCTTT
TRBJ1-2 | TRBV5-6 | few | . | CASSYRIAGYTF | TGTGCCAGCAGCTACAGGATTGCTGGCTACACCTTC
TRBJ1-2 | TRBV15 | few | . | CATSRSLIQGEGSVNYGYTF | TGTGCCACCAGCAGATCCTTAATCCAGGGAGAGGGTAGCGTTAACTATGGCTACACCTTC
TRBJ2-1 | TRBV4-3 | . | . | CASSPVGDPVNEQFF | TGCGCCAGCAGCCCCGTGGGGGATCCCGTCAATGAGCAGTTCTTC
TRBJ2-3 | TRBV4-2 | few | . | CASSDRDSGLGGTQYF | TGTGCCAGCAGCGATCGGGACTCCGGATTGGGTGGCACGCAGTATTTT
TRBJ2-3 | TRBV4-1 | few | . | CASSLRLQATSTDTQYF | TGCGCCAGCAGCCTAAGGTTACAGGCTACTAGCACAGATACGCAGTATTTT
TRBJ2-5 | TRBV12-3/TRBV12-4 | . | TRBD1 | CASSPARGLRPETQYF | TGTGCCAGCAGCCCGGCCAGGGGGTTGCGACCGGAGACCCAGTACTTC
TRBJ2-1 | TRBV5-1 | few | . | CASSFPQAPGNEQFF | TGCGCCAGCAGCTTCCCGCAGGCCCCGGGGAATGAGCAGTTCTTC
TRBJ2-5 | TRBV5-1 | few | TRBD2 | CASSSGLAGTAETQYF | TGCGCCAGCAGCTCCGGACTAGCAGGTACCGCGGAGACCCAGTACTTC
TRBJ2-5 | TRBV3-1 | . | TRBD1 | CASSLVRGQLEETQYF | TGTGCCAGCAGCCTAGTGAGGGGACAGCTAGAAGAGACCCAGTACTTC
TRBJ2-7 | TRBV4-3 | . | TRBD2 | CASSLQRGAYFYEQYF | TGCGCCAGCAGCCTTCAGCGGGGGGCCTACTTCTACGAGCAGTACTTC
TRBJ2-7 | TRBV20-1 | . | TRBD2 | CSARGVGGALAYEQYF | TGCAGTGCTAGAGGGGTCGGGGGGGCGCTGGCCTACGAGCAGTACTTC
TRBJ2-2 | TRBV12-3/TRBV12-4 | few | . | CATRPTFGETNTGELFF | TGTGCCACCAGACCTACGTTTGGGGAGACGAACACCGGGGAGCTGTTTTTT
TRBJ2-7 | TRBV5-4 | . | . | CASSLEPGTYEQYF | TGTGCCAGCAGCTTGGAGCCCGGCACCTACGAGCAGTACTTC
TRBJ2-4 | TRBV12-3/TRBV12-4 | few | TRBD1 | CASSLPTGADIAKNIQYF | TGTGCCAGCAGTTTACCGACAGGGGCGGATATAGCCAAAAACATTCAGTACTTC
TRBJ1-2 | TRBV7-2 | few | . | CASSRSGHLNYGYTF | TGTGCCAGCAGCCGCTCAGGGCATCTCAACTATGGCTACACCTTC
TRBJ2-5 | TRBV15 | many | TRBD1 | CATSRDRGWEETQYF | TGTGCCACCAGCCGTGACAGGGGGTGGGAAGAGACCCAGTACTTC
TRBJ2-3 | TRBV11-2 | few | . | CASSPNGPSTDTQYF | TGTGCCAGCAGCCCAAACGGACCTAGCACAGATACGCAGTATTTT
TRBJ2-3 | TRBV13 | few | . | CASSWFLTDTQYF | TGTGCCAGCAGCTGGTTCCTCACAGATACGCAGTATTTT
TRBJ2-2 | TRBV11-1 | many | . | CASSRRTAGELFF | TGTGCCAGCAGCCGTAGGACAGCCGGGGAGCTGTTTTTT
TRBJ2-3 | TRBV19 | . | TRBD2 | CASRSGGAKDTQYF | TGTGCCAGTCGGAGCGGGGGGGCCAAGGATACGCAGTATTTT
TRBJ1-4 | TRBV6-2/TRBV6-3 | few | TRBD1 | CASTDPGQGGEKLFF | TGTGCCAGCACCGATCCGGGACAGGGGGGTGAAAAACTGTTTTTT
TRBJ2-5 | TRBV7-2 | few | TRBD1 | CASSLALGGGETQYF | TGTGCCAGCAGCTTAGCGTTAGGGGGCGGGGAGACCCAGTACTTC